The T cell receptor beta chain under discussion was sequenced for a study of cytomegalovirus exposure and HLA in healthy donors. This clone was picked up a small number of times. Its antigen is undetermined. CDR1 is MDHEN and CDR2 is SYDVKM in the germline V gene. The CDR3 has 15 residues. J gave up 0 bases and V 5 bases, and 4 bases lay outside the gene matches. With 60 Vbeta and 13 Jbeta primers, the PCR was carried out. Only in-frame clones appear in the TCRdb table, and some are missing; sequencing was by immunoSEQ multiplex PCR. The sample contains 60,000 or so clones, around 79% of which appear only once. Study results and limitations: Later on, an analysis found that several of the most significant clusters appeared to be linked to common viral pathogens, which included parvovirus B19. Later findings reportedly placed an Asian-associated ancestry cluster below the roughly 700-donor mean for N-insertions.

The specimen sequenced was PBMCs. The clonotype originates from a female donor in good health and CMV-seronegative. This chain joins TRBV28 and TRBJ2-3; 8 bases align to TRBD2. CDR3 region: CASSAGGSSTDTQYF. CDR3 in DNA: TGTGCCAGCAGTGCGGGGGGTTCTAGCACAGATACGCAGTATTTT.